The TCR beta chain under discussion was sequenced for a study of CD4 T cells in relation to SARS-CoV-2 and coronaviruses (dated by TCRdb to the early 2020s). Background on the whole study: Using patient-derived lymphoblastoid cell lines, the shared crossreactive spike epitopes were mapped to their HLA restriction. The study assessed, at the TCR clonotype level, memory CD4+ T cell crossreactivity between SARS-CoV-2 and common cold coronavirus spike proteins. Samples from three pre-COVID donors and the naive versus memory experiments were sequenced with the Adaptive Biotechnologies TCR-sequencing kit; other data were Illumina-based. For other donors in the study, expansion assays were sequenced with a different, Illumina-based TCR-beta assay. Broad study findings and their caveats: The study was constrained by small numbers of patients and of tested TCRs. Crossreactive clones showed significantly weaker SARS-CoV-2-driven expansion than monoreactive clones, consistent with antigenic imprinting. Memory CD4+ clonotypes crossrecognizing SARS-CoV-2 and at least one common cold coronavirus spike were found in approximately 60% of donors. Naive versus memory sequencing indicated that memory recall responses, rather than primary responses primed during culture, are detected by the assay. No donor contributed both pre-pandemic and post-infection samples, which limited tracing the source of pre-existing responses. Crossreactivity analysis centred on spike protein, so crossreactivity against other viral proteins was not assessed.

Comment on this clone: The antigen it binds to is not known. There are no base qualities to consult, and no much larger clone falls within one base.

CD4+ T cells from unexposed donors were collected before the COVID-19 pandemic (2011-2018). Naive and memory CD4+ T cells were separated from cryopreserved PBMCs by first enriching for CD4 and then performing EasySep naive CD4+ T cell enrichment. Leukapheresis product for the unexposed donors was bought commercially. Ficoll-Paque PLUS gradient centrifugation was used to isolate PBMCs from leukapheresis product or whole blood. PBMCs were either cryopreserved at -140 degrees C or used fresh in the expansion assay. The QIAamp Micro DNA Kit was used to extract genomic DNA from the CD4+ T cells. Looking up the germline V gene yields CDR1 SGHDT and CDR2 YYEEEE. V is shortened by 4 bases, J by 1 base, and the region joining them spans 14 bases. The CDR3, from cysteine to phenylalanine, totals 15 residues. The entry retains the CDR3 DNA only, 45 bases that are in frame from base 1. DNA from uncultured naive and memory CD4+ T cells underwent immunoSEQ TCR-beta sequencing at deep resolution. From the authors' description of their analysis: During preprocessing, nonproductive sequences were discarded, as were any CDR3s that did not begin with C, did not end with F or W, or were shorter than 7 amino acids. Cultured and uncultured naive and memory CD4+ repertoires were searched for CDR3s previously identified as spike- and CEF-reactive. CDR3 homology was quantified as pairwise Levenshtein distance, calculated with the stringdist R package after three terminal residues were trimmed from each end. The immuneACCESS repertoire file appears here via TCRdb, limited to in-frame rearrangements. These files lack a portion of the clones; in checked studies, under half of the deficit traces to unresolved V genes, and the cause of the others is not known. Clone size and V and J calls were adopted from that table, with D and trimming inferred from the DNA. The sample records around 56,000 clones, around 86% of which are singletons. The ten largest clones add up to 1.1% to 1.5% of the sample.

In this chain, TRBV5-6 is recombined with TRBJ1-1, with the D gene uncertain. The origin of this receptor is a human donor in good health. Material: memory CD4+ T cells from PBMCs. The sample's cell subset or site label is to be understood as: memory (non-naive) CD4+ T cells. The CDR3 protein is CASSLSGRPNTEAFF. In nucleotides, the sequence is TGTGCCAGCAGCCTCTCCGGACGGCCGAACACTGAAGCTTTCTTT.